This entry lists 8 T cell receptor beta chains sequenced from one sample in a study of T cells after yellow fever vaccination. TCRdb re-analysed the 5' RACE reads in MiXCR, keeping a single row per CDR3 protein. The sample lists a few hundred thousand distinct CDR3 sequences; approximately 7% were seen once. Source: PBMCs, taken 45 days after the first yellow fever vaccination. All receptors derive from a young man who received the YFV17D yellow fever vaccine.

The chain links TRBV18 to TRBJ1-2, with 8 bases identical to TRBD1. Per the germline V gene, CDR1 is KGHSH and CDR2 is LQKENI. V was pared by 5 bases and J by 5 bases, with 7 bases of the junction left unmatched. The CDR3 has 14 amino acids. This CDR3 reads CASSADRDGYGYTF. The CDR3 nucleotides are TGTGCCAGCTCAGCGGACAGGGATGGTTATGGCTACACCTTC.

The chain is built from TRBV7-2 and TRBJ2-5; D remains unclear. CDR3 length equals 15 residues. From germline, CDR1 is SGHTA and CDR2 FQGNSA. Trimming left V 1 base short and J 5 bases short, with 14 bases between. As DNA, the CDR3 is TGTGCCAGCAGCTTAGAGGCACGCCTCGGGGAGACCCAGTACTTC. It is translated as CASSLEARLGETQYF.

This clonotype was detected ten times or more. V usage is TRBV4-3 and J usage is TRBJ1-3; no firm D call. V shed 0 bases and J shed 0 bases, with 9 bases lying between them. CDR3 size: 16 residues. The germline gives CDR1 LGHNA, CDR2 YSLEER. For the CDR3, the DNA is TGCGCCAGCAGCCAAGATTCAGTTTTCTCTGGAAACACCATATATTTT. It codes for CASSQDSVFSGNTIYF.

This clonotype was counted only a few times. CDR3 nucleotide sequence: TGTGCCAGCCATGGACAGACCGGGGAGCTGTTTTTT. Translation gives CASHGQTGELFF. The chain employs TRBV2 and TRBJ2-2; tentative D call: TRBD1 (6 bases). The CDR3 has 12 residues. Germline CDR1 and CDR2: SNHLY and FYNNEI. Trimming stripped 8 bases from V and 5 bases from J, with 9 bases between.

This clonotype was seen a handful of times. The chain has TRBV6-1 and TRBJ2-7; 9 positions agree with TRBD2. The CDR3 covers 13 residues. The ends lost 10 bases at V and 3 bases at J; junction bases unmatched: 7. From germline, CDR1 is MNHNS and CDR2 SASEGT. The CDR3 DNA reads as TGTGCCACCAACAGCGGGGGGTTCTACGAGCAGTACGTC. Encoded protein: CATNSGGFYEQYV.

V usage is TRBV6-5 and J usage is TRBJ2-7; either TRBD1 or TRBD2 may supply D (5 bases each). V dropped 4 bases and J dropped 3 bases, with 13 bases sitting between them. Germline V gene lookup returns CDR1 MNHEY and CDR2 SVGAGI. The CDR3 runs 14 residues. The CDR3 DNA sequence: TGTGCCAGCAGTTCGTCCAGGGAGCTCTACGAGCAGTACGTC. Protein: CASSSSRELYEQYV.

The chain carries TRBV27 and TRBJ2-3; 11 bases align to TRBD2. Germline values: CDR1 MNHEY, CDR2 SMNVEV (reference sequence). Trimming at V came to 7 bases and at J to 6 bases, leaving 9 bases not matched to a gene. The CDR3 spans 15 residues. CDR3 amino acids: CASTQLAGDMDTQYF. The CDR3 region has the DNA TGTGCCAGCACCCAACTAGCGGGGGATATGGATACGCAGTATTTT.

The table lists this clonotype with many counts. The chain combines TRBV14 with TRBJ2-7; D is perhaps TRBD1 or TRBD2 (5 bases each). The V gene lost 1 base and the J gene lost 2 bases, with 24 bases spanning the gap. The CDR3 runs 19 residues. Germline CDR1 and CDR2: SGHDN and FVKESK. In DNA form, the CDR3 reads TGTGCCAGCAGCCAAGTACGGGGCGCAAAAATTACCTTAACCTACGAGCAGTACGTC. Its translation is CASSQVRGAKITLTYEQYV.